This TCR beta chain appears in the sequencing data of a study of cytomegalovirus exposure and HLA in healthy donors. Study-level points and caveats: In a later analysis, at a false discovery rate of 0.05, 16,951 TCR beta sequences were associated with HLA alleles. A later analysis showed TCR association rates differing by HLA locus, peaking at DRB1 and lowest at HLA-C.

With respect to this clone: What it recognizes is unknown.

PCR amplification relied on 60 Vbeta primers (plus 13 Jbeta primers). Method: immunoSEQ multiplex PCR; TCRdb's copy keeps in-frame clones and lacks some. Among roughly 180,000 clones, 75% to 85% were seen once, and the ten largest hold around 1.2%. The germline V gene encodes CDR1 GTSNPN and CDR2 SVGIG (reference sequence). The length of the CDR3 is 12 residues. V was clipped by 2 bases and J by 10 bases, with 12 bases between them. The clonotype originates from a girl aged 2-10 years in good health and CMV-seropositive. The specimen sequenced was PBMCs. The chain combines TRBV30 with TRBJ2-1; D is unresolved. CDR3 in DNA: TGTGCCTGGAGTCTAATGGTATCCGAGCAGTTCTTC. It is translated as CAWSLMVSEQFF. Based on the CDR3 plus reference TRBV30 and TRBJ2-1, the full variable domain is SQTIHQWPATLVQPVGSPLSLECTVEGTSNPNLYWYRQAAGRGLQLLFYSVGIGQISSEVPQNLSASRPQDRQFILSSKKLLLSDSGFYLCAWSLMVSEQFFGPGTRLTVL.